The entry below describes one T cell receptor (beta chain). Per the original data handling: Estimation of nucleated cell counts was performed using reference gene primer amplification. The method was immunoSEQ multiplex PCR; TCRdb's version includes in-frame clones alone and lacks a portion of them. V and J calls and clone size are given by that table; D and trimming were obtained from the DNA. Of under 250,000 clones in the sample, over 85% were seen once. The sample originates from a study of blood T cell repertoires in COVID-19. Germline V CDR1 and CDR2: LNHDA, SQIVND (reference sequence). This CDR3 has 14 amino acids. V dropped 7 bases and J dropped 0 bases, with 10 bases sitting between them. Participants had their cohort set by participant-reported clinical history.

The chain carries TRBV19 and TRBJ2-4; unclear D gene. This sequence was found in a woman in her twenties or thirties with acute COVID-19. The sample consisted of PBMCs or T cells enriched from blood (not recorded which). CDR3 sequence: CASTSLLAKNIQYF. The CDR3 bases are TGTGCCAGTACTTCCCTGTTAGCCAAAAACATTCAGTACTTC.